This is a list of T cell receptor beta chains from one sample in a study of cytomegalovirus exposure and HLA in healthy donors. Measured with immunoSEQ multiplex PCR; TCRdb has only the in-frame clones, and not every one. The table has about 89,000 clones, around nine tenths seen once. The specimen was PBMCs. These receptors all stem from a man aged 25-45 years in good health and CMV-seropositive. Each CDR3 is given with its conserved first and last residue. Fields, in order: D gene, V gene, clone size, J gene, CDR3 DNA, CDR3 protein. The D gene is left open where the match is weak. Clone size is given for some rows only: seen once, a few or many times, or a class if the clone is expanded.

d_call: NA
v_call: TRBV18
clone_size: NA
j_call: TRBJ2-7
cdr3_nt: TGTGCCAGCTCACCTGACAGTTTCAACTACGAGCAGTACTTC
cdr3_aa: CASSPDSFNYEQYF

d_call: NA
v_call: TRBV10-3
clone_size: once
j_call: TRBJ1-3
cdr3_nt: TGTGCCATCAGTGACCGGGACAACTCTGGAAACACCATATATTTT
cdr3_aa: CAISDRDNSGNTIYF

d_call: TRBD2
v_call: TRBV27
clone_size: NA
j_call: TRBJ2-7
cdr3_nt: TGTGCCAGCAGTTTGGCTGACAGCGGGAGGTGGGGCTACGAGCAGTACTTC
cdr3_aa: CASSLADSGRWGYEQYF

d_call: NA
v_call: TRBV5-4
clone_size: NA
j_call: TRBJ1-2
cdr3_nt: TGTGCCAGCAGTAGGGACATCGAGGACTATGGCTACACCTTC
cdr3_aa: CASSRDIEDYGYTF

d_call: TRBD2
v_call: TRBV7-2
clone_size: NA
j_call: TRBJ2-2
cdr3_nt: TGTGCCAGCAGCTTTCTAGCGGGAGTCACCGGGGAGCTGTTTTTT
cdr3_aa: CASSFLAGVTGELFF

d_call: NA
v_call: TRBV6-6
clone_size: NA
j_call: TRBJ1-3
cdr3_nt: TGTGCCAGCGGGGTCAGGGGATCAAGCTCTGGAAACACCATATATTTT
cdr3_aa: CASGVRGSSSGNTIYF

d_call: TRBD1
v_call: TRBV10-2
clone_size: NA
j_call: TRBJ2-7
cdr3_nt: TGCGCCAGCAGCCGAGCTGGGGACAGGACCTACGAGCAGTACTTC
cdr3_aa: CASSRAGDRTYEQYF

d_call: TRBD1
v_call: TRBV27
clone_size: few
j_call: TRBJ2-1
cdr3_nt: TGTGCCAGCAGTTTTCAAGCGTACAGGGGCCTCAATGAGCAGTTCTTC
cdr3_aa: CASSFQAYRGLNEQFF

d_call: NA
v_call: TRBV11-2
clone_size: NA
j_call: TRBJ2-5
cdr3_nt: TGTGCCAGCAGCTTAGGGACAGCGTCCTGGACCCAGTACTTC
cdr3_aa: CASSLGTASWTQYF

d_call: NA
v_call: TRBV4-1
clone_size: NA
j_call: TRBJ1-2
cdr3_nt: TGCGCCAGCAGCCTGAGCCCATCCCAGGGGTATGGCTACACCTTC
cdr3_aa: CASSLSPSQGYGYTF

d_call: NA
v_call: TRBV7-2
clone_size: NA
j_call: TRBJ1-2
cdr3_nt: TGTGCCAGCAGCTTAGGTGGGGGGGCCCGGGACTATGGCTACACCTTC
cdr3_aa: CASSLGGGARDYGYTF

d_call: TRBD2
v_call: TRBV19
clone_size: NA
j_call: TRBJ2-1
cdr3_nt: TGTGCCAGTACGAGCGGGAGCTCCTACAATGAGCAGTTCTTC
cdr3_aa: CASTSGSSYNEQFF

d_call: NA
v_call: TRBV28
clone_size: NA
j_call: TRBJ1-3
cdr3_nt: TGTGCCAGCAGTTTAACAGGGAACTCTGGAAACACCATATATTTT
cdr3_aa: CASSLTGNSGNTIYF

d_call: TRBD2
v_call: TRBV6-5
clone_size: NA
j_call: TRBJ2-2
cdr3_nt: TGTGCCAGCAGTCCCCTAGCGGGAGGGGACGGGGAGCTGTTTTTT
cdr3_aa: CASSPLAGGDGELFF

d_call: TRBD2
v_call: TRBV7-9
clone_size: NA
j_call: TRBJ2-1
cdr3_nt: TGTGCCAGCAGCCCTGGCGGCGGGAGTCGAAATGAGCAGTTCTTC
cdr3_aa: CASSPGGGSRNEQFF

d_call: TRBD1
v_call: TRBV19
clone_size: NA
j_call: TRBJ2-4
cdr3_nt: TGTGCCAGTAGTATAGCGGTTAGGGAGACAGGGGTTACCAAGGGACGTTCAGCCAAAAACATTCAGTACTTC
cdr3_aa: CASSIAVRETGVTKGRSAKNIQYF

d_call: NA
v_call: TRBV2
clone_size: NA
j_call: TRBJ1-1
cdr3_nt: TGTGCCAGCAGTGAAGCGTTGGGGGGGGCTGAAGCTTTCTTT
cdr3_aa: CASSEALGGAEAFF

d_call: NA
v_call: TRBV6-1
clone_size: NA
j_call: TRBJ1-5
cdr3_nt: TGTGCCAGCAGACTTCGGAATCAGCCCCAGCATTTT
cdr3_aa: CASRLRNQPQHF

d_call: NA
v_call: TRBV10-2
clone_size: NA
j_call: TRBJ2-2
cdr3_nt: TGCGCCAGCAGCGATACTAGAACGAACACCGGGGAGCTGTTTTTT
cdr3_aa: CASSDTRTNTGELFF

d_call: NA
v_call: TRBV2
clone_size: NA
j_call: TRBJ1-1
cdr3_nt: TGTGCCAGCAGTGAACCCGCCAGGCGGGATACTGAAGCTTTCTTT
cdr3_aa: CASSEPARRDTEAFF

d_call: TRBD2
v_call: TRBV5-1
clone_size: NA
j_call: TRBJ2-3
cdr3_nt: TGCGCCAGCAGCCCACCAGCGGGAGGCTCAGATACGCAGTATTTT
cdr3_aa: CASSPPAGGSDTQYF

d_call: TRBD1
v_call: TRBV28
clone_size: NA
j_call: TRBJ2-1
cdr3_nt: TGTGCCAGCAGCTTAGGGGGCCCATCCTACAATGAGCAGTTCTTC
cdr3_aa: CASSLGGPSYNEQFF

d_call: TRBD2
v_call: TRBV5-1
clone_size: NA
j_call: TRBJ2-2
cdr3_nt: TGCGCCAGCAGCTTCGTAGGAAGCGGGAGGGTCAGGCCCGGGGAGCTGTTTTTT
cdr3_aa: CASSFVGSGRVRPGELFF

d_call: TRBD1
v_call: TRBV5-5
clone_size: NA
j_call: TRBJ2-7
cdr3_nt: TGTGCCAGCAGCACGGTGACAGGGACCTTGGACGAGCAGTACTTC
cdr3_aa: CASSTVTGTLDEQYF

d_call: NA
v_call: TRBV7-2
clone_size: NA
j_call: TRBJ2-7
cdr3_nt: TGTGCCAGCAGCTTAGAGCTCTACGAGCAGTACTTC
cdr3_aa: CASSLELYEQYF

d_call: NA
v_call: TRBV15
clone_size: NA
j_call: TRBJ2-7
cdr3_nt: TGTGCCACCAGCAGAGATCGCCAGACCTACGAGCAGTACTTC
cdr3_aa: CATSRDRQTYEQYF

d_call: NA
v_call: TRBV7-7
clone_size: NA
j_call: TRBJ1-4
cdr3_nt: TGTGCTAGCAGCTCCGGGCAGGGGGAAAAACTGTTTTTT
cdr3_aa: CASSSGQGEKLFF

d_call: NA
v_call: TRBV6-5
clone_size: few
j_call: TRBJ2-6
cdr3_nt: TGTGCCAGCAGTTACACCGGGGCTGGGGCCAACGTCCTGACTTTC
cdr3_aa: CASSYTGAGANVLTF

d_call: NA
v_call: TRBV5-6
clone_size: NA
j_call: TRBJ2-1
cdr3_nt: TGTGCCAGCAGCTTGGGCCCGGTGAATGAGCAGTTCTTC
cdr3_aa: CASSLGPVNEQFF

d_call: TRBD1
v_call: TRBV5-4
clone_size: NA
j_call: TRBJ1-1
cdr3_nt: TGTGCCAGCAGCTTGGGAACAGGGGGTAGGGGGACTGAAGCTTTCTTT
cdr3_aa: CASSLGTGGRGTEAFF

d_call: TRBD2
v_call: TRBV7-9
clone_size: NA
j_call: TRBJ2-1
cdr3_nt: TGTGCCAGCAGCTTAAGAACTAGCGGGAGAGAGGAGCAGTTCTTC
cdr3_aa: CASSLRTSGREEQFF

d_call: NA
v_call: TRBV2
clone_size: NA
j_call: TRBJ1-2
cdr3_nt: TGTGCCAGCAGTATAGACAGTACCTATGGCTACACCTTC
cdr3_aa: CASSIDSTYGYTF

d_call: TRBD2
v_call: TRBV5-1
clone_size: NA
j_call: TRBJ2-3
cdr3_nt: TGCGCCAGCAGGCCCCTAGCGGGAGAGGGAGATACGCAGTATTTT
cdr3_aa: CASRPLAGEGDTQYF

d_call: TRBD2
v_call: TRBV5-1
clone_size: NA
j_call: TRBJ2-2
cdr3_nt: TGCGCCAGCCGAGGGATAGCGGGAGTGGACACCGGGGAGCTGTTTTTT
cdr3_aa: CASRGIAGVDTGELFF

d_call: TRBD1
v_call: TRBV10-3
clone_size: NA
j_call: TRBJ1-3
cdr3_nt: TGTGCCATCAGTGAGGACAGGGGGAGAATCCTTGGGAACACCATATATTTT
cdr3_aa: CAISEDRGRILGNTIYF

d_call: NA
v_call: TRBV28
clone_size: NA
j_call: TRBJ1-4
cdr3_nt: TGTGCCAGCAGTTCGGTGGACAGTAATGAAAAACTGTTTTTT
cdr3_aa: CASSSVDSNEKLFF

d_call: NA
v_call: TRBV27
clone_size: NA
j_call: TRBJ2-4
cdr3_nt: TGTGCCAGCAGGCCCCGAAACGCGGCCAAAAACATTCAGTACTTC
cdr3_aa: CASRPRNAAKNIQYF